This TCR beta chain derives from a study of T cell responses to AZD1222 COVID-19 vaccine. Whole-study results and caveats: CD4 TCRs covered the whole spike, strongest at regions 160-218 and 743-854.

Clones were sequenced by immunoSEQ multiplex PCR, and TCRdb holds only the in-frame ones, with some missing. The sample consists of over 150,000 clones, just under 95% of them appearing once. CDR3 length equals 15 residues. CDR1 SGHDT and CDR2 YYEEEE come from the germline V gene. V lost 0 bases to trimming and J lost 10 bases, with 14 bases between them. Of note for this clone: The antigen is undetermined.

This sequence originates from an adult who received the MenACWY meningococcal vaccine as a control. This specimen consisted of peripheral blood, obtained 28 days after the second dose of the MenACWY control vaccine. The rearrangement joins TRBV5-6 to TRBJ1-6, with D tentatively TRBD1 (6 bases). CDR3 loop: CASSLAGTPWSPLHF. CDR3 in DNA: TGTGCCAGCAGCTTGGCCGGGACACCCTGGTCACCCCTCCACTTT.